This T cell receptor beta chain emerged from a study of shared clonotypes between healthy human individuals (dated by TCRdb to 2018 to 2021). About the full investigation: A few men and two women, aged 18 to 49 years, made up the cohort. Per donor, three plates each were used for CD4 naive and CD4 memory, two for CD8 naive, and one for CD8 memory. Blood TCR repertoires of five healthy adults were deeply sequenced to estimate repertoire size and the extent of clonotype sharing between individuals. To increase sequencing depth and limit assay-specific biases, TCR repertoire library preparation and sequencing were carried out by different laboratories using diverse techniques. Leukapheresis yielded between about 0.85 and 10 billion PBMCs per donor. What the research found in general, with its limitations: Even with the large sequencing depth, rarefaction of the sorted-subset datasets indicated that sequencing was incomplete. The genetic and exposure-history diversity represented was limited by the small number of donors. Higher generation probabilities were observed for clonotypes shared by all four sorted-subset donors than for non-shared clonotypes. When several donors were compared, the shared fraction of clonotypes was about 5% for naive CD4, more than 3% for naive CD8, about 2.4% for memory CD4, and roughly 0.43% for memory CD8. Naive subsets generally had larger estimated clonotype richness than memory subsets did. Sampling was limited to blood, and TCR repertoires in tissue likely differ from TCR repertoires in blood. Pairwise subsampling led to the expectation that sequencing depth would affect the degree of clonotype sharing among donors.

Using the deep immunoSEQ assay, multiplex PCR amplified TCR CDR3 regions from genomic DNA. Extracted genomic DNA from each cell subset was distributed evenly across all wells of several immunoSEQ 96-well plates, and each plate was treated as a replicate. For sorted subsets, each replicate PCR was loaded with approximately 200 ng genomic DNA, equivalent to 30,000 or so T cell genomes. Purified libraries were quantified with a Qubit 3.0 fluorometer, sized on a Bioanalyzer 2100, and re-quantified with the KAPA Library Quantification kit. Every immunoSEQ 96-well plate was sequenced on a separate single-read 150-cycle Illumina NextSeq 550 flow cell. The paper's data handling went like this. Because the immunoSEQ output held only junctional sequences and lacked quality scores, the filtering could not match the filtering applied to full-length reads. To assign V/J genes and CDR3, sequences were annotated using PyIR, a Python wrapper for IgBLAST v1.9, with IMGT germline references. Reads were filtered out if the reads had weak V/J assignments (E-value above 1e-6), no CDR3, stop codons, out-of-frame junctions, or ambiguous translated residues. V3J clonotypes were defined as sequences sharing the same inferred V gene, J gene, and CDR3 amino acid sequence. Percentage overlap between repertoires was calculated by dividing the number of shared unique clonotypes by the size of the smaller repertoire. RTK rarefaction, the Chao1 estimator, and Recon v2.1 estimates of unobserved clonotypes were used to assess repertoire richness. OLGA was used to compute generation probabilities for all TCRbeta clonotypes that the gDNA method yielded from a handful of donors. Entries here come from immuneACCESS through TCRdb and include only in-frame sequences with V and J called. Some clones fail to appear in such tables; in the studies checked, an unresolved V gene covers under half of the shortfall, and the cause of the remainder is unknown. The V and J calls and clone size come from that table; D and trimming were worked out from the DNA. The sample table records a few million clones; roughly 92% of these occur just once. The top ten clonotypes cover approximately 0.41% of the sample.

The CDR1 and CDR2 encoded by the germline V gene are SGHRS and YFSETQ. The V end gives up 7 bases and the J end 6 bases, leaving 9 bases in the junction not matched to a gene. Taken from cysteine to phenylalanine, the CDR3 has 14 residues. Only the CDR3 part of the read is kept: 42 bases, read in frame from the first base. The donors were healthy, HIV-negative adults who had no recently reported acute infections or vaccinations. Every donor was a Caucasian adult living in Nashville, Tennessee, USA. CD4+ T cells were enriched by magnetic negative selection, after which naive cells were positively selected on CD45RA and the negative fraction was taken as the memory subset. Blood was collected by leukapheresis, and PBMCs were isolated by Ficoll-Histopaque density gradient centrifugation and then cryopreserved in liquid nitrogen vapor phase. Analytical flow cytometry was used to check the purity and quantity of each magnetically sorted T cell population. From each sorted fraction, genomic DNA was isolated and quantified by UV absorbance on a Nanodrop 2000c.

Regarding this clone: Its antigen is unknown. No per-base quality is available; no much larger clone lies one base away.

Sequenced material: naive CD4+ T cells from PBMCs. In the paper's terms, the cell subset or site label means: CD45RA+ positively selected. This sequence originates from a man younger than 35 in good health. Some clones in this sample may be carry-over from other donors' samples. The receptor chain draws on TRBV5-1 and TRBJ1-2, and 10 bases in between align with TRBD1. The base sequence is TGCGCCAGCCACAGTAGACAGGGGGCGGATGGCTACACCTTC. Translated, it reads CASHSRQGADGYTF.